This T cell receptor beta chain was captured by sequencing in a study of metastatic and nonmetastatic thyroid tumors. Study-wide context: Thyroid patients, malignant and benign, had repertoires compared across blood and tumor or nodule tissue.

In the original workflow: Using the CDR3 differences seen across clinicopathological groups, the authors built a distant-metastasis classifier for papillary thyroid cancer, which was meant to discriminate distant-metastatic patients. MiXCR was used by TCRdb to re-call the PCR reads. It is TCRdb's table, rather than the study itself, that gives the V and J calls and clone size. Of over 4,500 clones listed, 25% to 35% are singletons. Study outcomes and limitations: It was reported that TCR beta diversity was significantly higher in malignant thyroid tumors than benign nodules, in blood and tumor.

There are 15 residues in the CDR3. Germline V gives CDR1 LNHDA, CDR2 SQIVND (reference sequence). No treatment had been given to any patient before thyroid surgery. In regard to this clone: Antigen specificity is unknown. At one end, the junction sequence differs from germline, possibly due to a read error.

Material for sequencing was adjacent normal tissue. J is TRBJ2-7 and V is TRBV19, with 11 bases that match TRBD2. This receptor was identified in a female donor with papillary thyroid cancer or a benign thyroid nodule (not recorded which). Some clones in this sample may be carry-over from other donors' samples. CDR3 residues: CASSVSLAGASEKYF. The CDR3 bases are TGTGCCAGTAGTGTGTCACTAGCGGGGGCCTCCGAGAAGTACTTC.